Listed here are 18 T cell receptor beta chains from one sample, sequenced in a study of blood T cell repertoires in COVID-19. Clones were read by immunoSEQ multiplex PCR, and TCRdb kept only the in-frame ones, dropping some. Of about 280,000 clones detected, roughly 85% appear once; the ten largest clones hold 13%. Material for sequencing was peripheral blood. The receptor set was obtained from a human donor in a cohort sampled during active COVID-19.

The genes are TRBV28 and TRBJ1-4; D gene unclear. Germline V lookup: CDR1 MDHEN, CDR2 SYDVKM. The V gene lost 7 bases and the J gene lost 7 bases, with 4 bases spanning the gap. The CDR3 has 10 residues. The CDR3 region has the DNA TGTGCCAGCAAGAGTGAAAAACTGTTTTTT. Encoded protein: CASKSEKLFF.

The chain has TRBV28 and TRBJ1-5, with 7 nucleotides matching TRBD1. Germline V gene sequence: CDR1 MDHEN, CDR2 SYDVKM. The CDR3 is 15 amino acids. V shed 6 bases, J shed 5 bases, and the junction held 10 bases outside the gene matches. CDR3 in DNA: TGTGCCAGCAGAGCCGACAGGGCTATTTATCAGCCCCAGCATTTT. This encodes CASRADRAIYQPQHF. Full variable domain (outside the CDR3, taken from reference TRBV28 and TRBJ1-5): DVKVTQSSRYLVKRTGEKVFLECVQDMDHENMFWYRQDPGLGLRLIYFSYDVKMKEKGDIPEGYSVSREKKERFSLILESASTNQTSMYLCASRADRAIYQPQHFGDGTRLSIL.

The chain has TRBV6-1 and TRBJ2-3, with no clear D. CDR3 length: 16 amino acids. CDR1 is MNHNS, CDR2 SASEGT, per germline. V was cut by 3 bases and J by 2 bases, with 15 bases left in between. The CDR3 protein is CASSDPWPFNTDTQYF. CDR3 sequence (DNA): TGTGCCAGCAGTGACCCTTGGCCCTTTAACACAGATACGCAGTATTTT.

This chain uses TRBV6-1 with TRBJ1-4, with 10 bases that match TRBD1. Trimming cost V 4 bases and J 5 bases; bases outside gene matches: 10. CDR3 length: 17 amino acids. The germline V gene has CDR1 MNHNS and CDR2 SASEGT. CDR3 amino acids: CASSAGDRGRFNEKLFF. CDR3 nucleotide sequence: TGTGCCAGCAGTGCAGGGGACAGGGGTCGTTTCAATGAAAAACTGTTTTTT.

The chain is built from TRBV7-9 and TRBJ2-5; 12 bases match TRBD2. This CDR3 is 16 amino acids long. Losses at the gene ends were 0 bases for V and 3 bases for J; bases not matched to a gene: 2. CDR1 is SEHNR and CDR2 is FQNEAQ in the germline V gene (reference sequence). Here the CDR3 reads CASSLAGLAGKETQYF. The CDR3 DNA is TGTGCCAGCAGCTTAGCCGGACTAGCGGGGAAAGAGACCCAGTACTTC.

The chain carries TRBV25-1 and TRBJ1-1; 7 nucleotides match TRBD1. In germline, CDR1 is MGHDK, CDR2 SYGVNS. This CDR3 comprises 14 residues. V trimming: 7 bases; J trimming: 4 bases; junction bases outside the gene matches: 9. The CDR3 DNA follows: TGTGCCAGCACGTACTCAGGGGGGACCACTGAAGCTTTCTTT. Translating gives CASTYSGGTTEAFF.

The chain combines TRBV25-1 with TRBJ1-2; D uncertain. CDR3 size: 15 residues. Germline V gene data show CDR1 as MGHDK and CDR2 as SYGVNS. The germline V and J ends were trimmed by 4 bases and 4 bases, with 16 bases remaining between them. The CDR3 region is CASSGHTVSSYGYTF. The CDR3 region has the DNA TGTGCCAGCAGTGGACACACTGTTTCGAGCTATGGCTACACCTTC.

V usage is TRBV2 and J usage is TRBJ2-3, with 9 positions matching TRBD2. The CDR3 length is 15 residues. Germline loops: CDR1 SNHLY, CDR2 FYNNEI. The junction had 10 bases not matched to a gene; V was cut back by 9 bases and J by 3 bases. CDR3 protein: CASTLSGSRTDTQYF. CDR3 bases: TGTGCCAGTACCCTTAGCGGGAGTAGGACAGATACGCAGTATTTT.

The chain employs TRBV6-5 and TRBJ1-3; D ambiguous. CDR1 and CDR2 from the germline V gene are MNHEY and SVGAGI. Trimming took off 7 bases at V and 0 bases at J, with 10 bases between the two ends. This CDR3 spans 14 amino acids. The chain's CDR3 is CASKAGNSGNTIYF. In DNA, the CDR3 is TGTGCCAGCAAGGCAGGAAACTCTGGAAACACCATATATTTT.

As to this clone: Additional DNA sequences in this sample encode the identical CDR3. The chain is built from TRBV18 and TRBJ2-1; tentatively, D is TRBD1 (5 bases). With 0 bases removed from V and 7 bases from J, the gap between germline ends came to 7 bases. CDR1 and CDR2 from the germline V gene are KGHSH and LQKENI. The CDR3 loop spans 13 amino acids. CDR3 sequence (DNA): TGTGCCAGCTCACCACCGGGGCGGAATGAGCAGTTCTTC. Protein: CASSPPGRNEQFF. The whole variable domain, remainder taken from reference TRBV18 and TRBJ2-1, is NAGVMQNPRHLVRRRGQEARLRCSPMKGHSHVYWYRQLPEEGLKFMVYLQKENIIDESGMPKERFSAEFPKEGPSILRIQQVVRGDSAAYFCASSPPGRNEQFFGPGTRLTVL.

The chain employs TRBV7-3 and TRBJ2-2; maybe TRBD2 (6 bases). V was shortened by 2 bases and J by 5 bases, with 12 bases between the two germline ends. Germline CDR1 is SGHTA and CDR2 is FQGTGA. The CDR3 totals 15 residues. The CDR3 DNA reads as TGTGCCAGCAGCTTAGGAGGGATCCAGACCGGGGAGCTGTTTTTT. Its protein product is CASSLGGIQTGELFF.

V is TRBV7-2 and J is TRBJ2-1, with 8 positions matching TRBD2. The length of the CDR3 is 16 residues. After removal of 3 bases from V and 8 bases from J, the junction contained 12 bases not matched to a gene. Looked up from germline, CDR1 is SGHTA and CDR2 is FQGNSA. The DNA of the CDR3 is TGTGCCAGCAGCTTCTCGGGAGGGCCCCTAAGCGATGAGCAGTTCTTC. Translating gives CASSFSGGPLSDEQFF.

The rearrangement uses TRBV19 and TRBJ2-3, with 8 bases identical to TRBD2. V lost 4 bases and J lost 3; bases outside the gene matches: 15. Germline values: CDR1 LNHDA, CDR2 SQIVND (reference sequence). The length of the CDR3 is 18 residues. CDR3: CASSRKVASGSETDTQYF. DNA for the CDR3: TGTGCCAGTAGTAGGAAAGTGGCCAGCGGGAGTGAAACAGATACGCAGTATTTT. Looking up the rest from reference TRBV19 and TRBJ2-3 gives the full variable domain: DGGITQSPKYLFRKEGQNVTLSCEQNLNHDAMYWYRQDPGQGLRLIYYSQIVNDFQKGDIAEGYSVSREKKESFPLTVTSAQKNPTAFYLCASSRKVASGSETDTQYFGPGTRLTVL.

V gene TRBV15 combines with J gene TRBJ1-2; D perhaps matches TRBD1 (5 bases). This CDR3 has 16 amino acids. Trimming took 0 bases from V and 6 from J, leaving 17 bases between them. Germline V lookup: CDR1 LNHNV, CDR2 YYDKDF (reference sequence). The CDR3 nucleotides are TGTGCCACCAGCAGAGATGCCGTGGCCAGGGCCAATGGCTACACCTTC. Amino acid sequence: CATSRDAVARANGYTF.

The chain uses TRBV7-2 and TRBJ2-3; no clear D gene. The CDR3 extends over 15 amino acids. Per the germline V gene, CDR1 is SGHTA and CDR2 is FQGNSA. With 1 base removed from V and 3 bases from J, the gap between germline ends came to 11 bases. For the CDR3, the DNA is TGTGCCAGCAGCTTAGGCACAGTAGTAACAGATACGCAGTATTTT. It yields the protein CASSLGTVVTDTQYF.

V and J are TRBV6-5 and TRBJ2-2; no clear D. Trimming cost V 4 bases and J 0 bases, with 9 bases left between them. Germline assignment: CDR1 MNHEY and CDR2 SVGAGI. This CDR3 is built from 15 residues. CDR3 amino acids: CASSLHNPNTGELFF. The CDR3 region has the DNA TGTGCCAGCAGTTTACACAACCCGAACACCGGGGAGCTGTTTTTT.

The chain has TRBV7-2 and TRBJ1-6, with D possibly being TRBD1 (6 bases). The CDR3 loop spans 15 amino acids. Germline-derived CDR1 and CDR2 are SGHTA and FQGNSA. With 3 bases removed from V and 10 bases from J, the gap between germline ends came to 16 bases. The CDR3 sequence is CASSFVGGGGSPLHF. The CDR3 region has the DNA TGTGCCAGCAGCTTCGTTGGGGGGGGCGGGTCACCCCTCCACTTT.

The genes are TRBV27 and TRBJ2-5; 12 positions agree with TRBD1. The V and J ends lost 4 bases and 5 bases, in that order; junction bases with no gene match: 5. This CDR3 has 15 residues. Germline V gene sequence: CDR1 MNHEY, CDR2 SMNVEV (reference sequence). The CDR3 region has the DNA TGTGCCAGCAGTTCCGGGACAGGGGGCGTCGAGACCCAGTACTTC. As protein: CASSSGTGGVETQYF.